One sample yielded the 16 T cell receptor beta chains listed below, sequenced in a study of metastatic and nonmetastatic thyroid tumors. TCRdb re-processed the PCR reads through MiXCR. This sample has 65,000 to 70,000 clones, with 14% found just once. Patients had received no treatment of any kind before thyroid surgery. Sample: blood. Source of these receptors: a male donor with papillary thyroid cancer or a benign thyroid nodule (not recorded which). Some clones in this sample may be carry-over from other donors' samples.

This clone was detected a few times. The CDR3, as DNA: TGTGCCAGCAGGACACGGGACAGCCCTAACTATGGCTACACCTTC. This translates into CASRTRDSPNYGYTF. V usage is TRBV6-1 and J usage is TRBJ1-2; 7 bases line up with TRBD1. The V segment lost 6 bases and the J segment 0 bases; nucleotides outside the gene matches: 7. Germline loops: CDR1 MNHNS, CDR2 SASEGT. CDR3 size: 15 residues.

For this clone: A read error may be the cause here, since a much bigger clone is one base away. The same CDR3 is also encoded by other DNA sequences in this sample. The J gene is TRBJ1-3, the V gene TRBV18, with 9 bases matching TRBD1. CDR1 is KGHSH and CDR2 is LQKENI in the germline V gene. The CDR3 sequence is 14 residues long. The CDR3 spells CASSPRQGGNTIYF. CDR3 DNA: TGTGCCAGCTCACCACGACAGGGGGGCAACACTATATATTTT.

This clone was recorded at least ten times. V is TRBV12-3 or TRBV12-4 and J is TRBJ1-2; tentative D call: TRBD1 (6 bases). Trimming pared 6 bases from V and 3 bases from J, leaving 11 bases between. The CDR3 loop spans 13 amino acids. The CDR3 protein is CASSNRADYGYTF. The DNA of the CDR3 is TGTGCCAGCAGCAACAGGGCGGACTATGGCTACACCTTC.

This clone was seen many times. The chain recombines TRBV20-1 with TRBJ2-7, with 14 bases lining up with TRBD2. This CDR3 region has 15 residues. Germline V gene lookup returns CDR1 DFQATT and CDR2 SNEGSKA (reference sequence). The CDR3 protein is CRVGLAGDPTYEQYF. The CDR3 bases are TGCAGAGTGGGACTAGCGGGAGACCCCACCTACGAGCAGTACTTC.

Many counts were recorded for this clone. This rearrangement joins TRBV6-6 to TRBJ2-2, with D unresolved. Trimming cost V 2 bases and J 6 bases, with 13 bases left between them. The CDR3 length is 15 residues. Germline CDR1 and CDR2: MNHNY and SVGAGI (reference sequence). The CDR3: CASSYIFSDAGELFF. CDR3 DNA sequence: TGTGCCAGCAGTTACATCTTCTCAGACGCCGGGGAGCTGTTTTTT.

This clone was observed many times. V and J are TRBV28 and TRBJ1-6; a possible D gene is TRBD1 (5 bases). The CDR3 consists of 18 residues. The germline gives CDR1 MDHEN, CDR2 SYDVKM. Trimming left V 8 bases short and J 8 bases short, with 28 bases between. In DNA form, the CDR3 reads TGTGCCAGCGGATCGGGGGGGTATCTTTTGTATATGGATTCACCCCTCCACTTT. This encodes CASGSGGYLLYMDSPLHF.

There are a few counts of this clone. A much bigger clone sits one base away, suggesting this may be a read error. This CDR3 reads CASSYYLAGVTYEQFF. DNA for the CDR3: TGTGCCAGCAGTTACTACCTAGCGGGGGTGACCTATGAGCAGTTCTTC. The chain is built from TRBV6-2 or TRBV6-3 and TRBJ2-1; 10 nucleotides align to TRBD2. CDR1 and CDR2 (germline): MNHEY, SVGEGT. The CDR3 runs to 16 residues. V lost 1 base, J lost 8 bases, and 8 bases stayed unmatched.

This clone was seen ten or more times. The chain links TRBV11-2 to TRBJ1-2; TRBD1 aligns across 8 bases. The CDR3 length is 16 residues. V shed 6 bases and J 2 bases; nucleotides not matched to a gene: 11. Looked up from germline, CDR1 is SGHAT and CDR2 is FQNNGV. DNA of the CDR3: TGTGCCAGCAGGCTTACGGCAGGGGGCGTGAACTATGGCTACACCTTC. Protein: CASRLTAGGVNYGYTF.

Many counts were recorded for this clone. V is TRBV7-3 and J is TRBJ2-1, with 12 bases fitting TRBD2. V gave up 5 bases and J gave up 7 bases; unmatched junction bases: 3. The germline gives CDR1 SGHTA, CDR2 FQGTGA. The CDR3 loop spans 14 amino acids. The CDR3, as DNA: TGTGCCAGCAGCCGGCTAGCGGGGGGGAATGAGCAGTTCTTC. Its translation is CASSRLAGGNEQFF.

This clone appeared many times. V gene TRBV9 combines with J gene TRBJ2-5; 8 bases match TRBD2. Germline CDR1 reads SGDLS; CDR2 reads YYNGEE. After removal of 4 bases from V and 0 bases from J, the junction contained 14 bases not matched to a gene. The CDR3 runs 18 residues. CDR3 coding DNA: TGTGCCAGCAGCCCACGCCGGGCGGGAGGCCCGTACCAAGAGACCCAGTACTTC. This encodes CASSPRRAGGPYQETQYF.

This clone was seen repeatedly, ten times or more. The chain employs TRBV20-1 and TRBJ2-1; D perhaps matches TRBD1 (7 bases). The CDR3 contains 14 residues. The V end lost 0 bases, the J end lost 5 bases, and 11 bases lay between the germline ends. Germline V gene sequence: CDR1 DFQATT, CDR2 SNEGSKA (reference sequence). CDR3 loop: CSARDSGGNNEQFF. CDR3 coding DNA: TGCAGTGCTAGAGATTCAGGGGGGAACAATGAGCAGTTCTTC.

On this clone: A clone one base away is much larger, so this may be a read error. CDR3 protein: CAWSVGGWVLGTGELFF. In DNA form, the CDR3 reads TGTGCCTGGAGTGTGGGGGGATGGGTACTGGGCACCGGGGAGCTGTTTTTT. V usage is TRBV30 and J usage is TRBJ2-2; tentatively, D is TRBD2 (6 bases). The CDR3 is 17 amino acids. With 0 bases removed from V and 4 bases from J, the gap between germline ends came to 18 bases. Germline assignment: CDR1 GTSNPN and CDR2 SVGIG (reference sequence).

This clone was found many times. The CDR3 DNA sequence: TGTGCCAGCAGGTACAGGGGGCAAGTTGAGGATGAGCAGTTCTTC. Residues: CASRYRGQVEDEQFF. The chain is built from TRBV6-1 and TRBJ2-1; TRBD1 matches at 9 bases. Trimming removed 6 bases from V and 8 bases from J; junction bases left unmatched: 11. The germline V gene encodes CDR1 MNHNS and CDR2 SASEGT. The CDR3 totals 15 residues.

At least ten counts were recorded for this clone. This chain connects TRBV11-2 to TRBJ2-3; 8 nucleotides align to TRBD1. Germline-derived CDR1 and CDR2 are SGHAT and FQNNGV. J gave up 2 bases and V 5 bases, and 6 bases lay outside the gene matches. The CDR3 has 15 amino acids. In DNA form, the CDR3 reads TGTGCCAGCAGCCCGGGACAGGCCCTCACAGATACGCAGTATTTT. Translated: CASSPGQALTDTQYF. The whole variable domain, filled in from reference TRBV11-2 and TRBJ2-3, reads EAGVAQSPRYKIIEKRQSVAFWCNPISGHATLYWYQQILGQGPKLLIQFQNNGVVDDSQLPKDRFSAERLKGVDSTLKIQPAKLEDSAVYLCASSPGQALTDTQYFGPGTRLTVL.

This clone was observed a handful of times. The chain has TRBV6-1 and TRBJ2-7; D call uncertain. V was clipped by 1 base and J by 2 bases, with 12 bases between them. CDR3 length: 15 amino acids. Per the germline V gene, CDR1 is MNHNS and CDR2 is SASEGT. The CDR3 DNA reads TGTGCCAGCAGTGAAGAGCAAGGCGCACCCTACGAGCAGTACGTC. Protein sequence: CASSEEQGAPYEQYV.

This clone was seen at least ten times. This chain connects TRBV5-6 to TRBJ2-6, with D tentatively TRBD2 (6 bases). Looked up from germline, CDR1 is SGHDT and CDR2 is YYEEEE. This CDR3 is built from 14 residues. V gave up 7 bases and J gave up 2 bases, with 10 bases separating them. The chain's CDR3 is CASESGAGANVLTF. DNA for the CDR3: TGTGCCAGCGAGTCGGGGGCTGGGGCCAACGTCCTGACTTTC.